Shown below are 4 T cell receptor beta chains from a single sample sequenced in a study of blood T cell repertoires in COVID-19. Here immunoSEQ multiplex PCR was the method, and the copy in TCRdb shows in-frame clones only, minus some. The sample has roughly 350,000 clones, about nine tenths seen once; the top ten hold more than 5.5%. The sample taken for sequencing was peripheral blood. The receptors were sampled from a woman in her 70s with COVID-19, enrolled during active disease.

The chain couples TRBV6-2 or TRBV6-3 to TRBJ1-1; D possibly corresponds to TRBD1 (5 bases). The germline V gene encodes CDR1 MNHEY and CDR2 SVGEGT. V lost 0 bases, J lost 0 bases, and 11 bases lay in between. The CDR3 sequence is 16 residues long. CDR3 in DNA: TGTGCCAGCAGTTACTCCAAGGACATCATGAACACTGAAGCTTTCTTT. Translation: CASSYSKDIMNTEAFF.

This clone has only one observation. V usage is TRBV25-1 and J usage is TRBJ2-1; D gene unclear. Trimming cost V 4 bases and J 10 bases, with 11 bases left between them. CDR1 MGHDK and CDR2 SYGVNS come from the germline V gene. The CDR3 has 12 amino acids. CDR3 nucleotide sequence: TGTGCCAGCAGTGCCCAGCTAGACGAGCAGTTCTTC. Translating gives CASSAQLDEQFF.

This sequence joins TRBV27 and TRBJ2-1; no clear D. V was clipped by 5 bases and J by 7 bases, with 12 bases between them. Germline V gene lookup returns CDR1 MNHEY and CDR2 SMNVEV (reference sequence). CDR3 length equals 13 residues. The CDR3 coding sequence is TGTGCCAGCAGTCGAATCCGAGCAAATGAGCAGTTCTTC. This encodes CASSRIRANEQFF.

The chain recombines TRBV19 with TRBJ2-2; the match to TRBD1 covers 8 bases. V was clipped by 7 bases and J by 6 bases; unmatched bases: 4. From germline, CDR1 is LNHDA and CDR2 SQIVND (reference sequence). The CDR3 sequence is 13 residues long. DNA for the CDR3: TGTGCCAGTACCCCAGGGGGCCCCGGGGAGCTGTTTTTT. Translation gives CASTPGGPGELFF.